Reported below is one TCR beta chain. The antigen is unknown. Germline lookup yields CDR1 ENHRY and CDR2 SYGVKD. Trimming removed 2 bases from V and 0 bases from J, with 11 bases in between. The CDR3 loop spans 16 amino acids. Naive CD8 cells comprised CD45RO-negative, CCR7-positively selected cells, excluding terminally differentiated effector memory CD45RA+ cells. None of the donors, who were healthy HIV-negative adults, had recently had acute infections or vaccinations. All of the donors resided in Nashville, Tennessee, and each was a Caucasian adult. The entry originates in a study of shared clonotypes between healthy human individuals. Findings and limits, study-wide: Clonotype sharing among donors likely depends on sequencing depth. Across subsets, estimated richness was generally greater for naive than for memory populations.

Clones were read by immunoSEQ multiplex PCR, and TCRdb kept only the in-frame ones, dropping some. The repertoire holds 1.5 million to 2.5 million clones, approximately 94% seen once, with approximately 1% in the top ten. The sequence came from a man between 18 and 35 years old in good health. The sequencing input was naive CD8+ T cells sorted from blood. J is TRBJ1-3 and V is TRBV10-3; D is possibly TRBD1 (5 bases). The DNA of the CDR3 is TGTGCCATCAGTGAGCTCCAACAGGTCTCTGGAAACACCATATATTTT. Protein product: CAISELQQVSGNTIYF.